What follows is one TCR beta chain and its context. How the authors handled the data: Amplification of reference gene primers was used by the study to estimate nucleated cell counts. The data were produced by immunoSEQ multiplex PCR, yet TCRdb's version contains in-frame clones alone and is incomplete. V and J calls and clone size come straight from that table; D and trimming were deduced from the DNA. Of 90,000 to 130,000 clones in the sample, roughly nine tenths were seen once. Germline V gene data show CDR1 as SGHAT and CDR2 as FQNNGV. There are 12 residues in the CDR3. Trimming removed 5 bases at V and 7 bases at J, with 9 bases between. This entry comes from a study of blood T cell repertoires in COVID-19. Study background: PBMCs, B-cell-depleted T cells, or T cells were the source of the cDNA or gDNA that made up the material.

Sequencing was performed on peripheral blood. This TCR was sampled from a man in his forties with acute or convalescent COVID-19. This sequence joins TRBV11-2 and TRBJ2-1; TRBD2 is a possible D gene (5 bases). The CDR3 DNA is TGTGCCAGCAGCCGAACTAGGAATGAGCAGTTCTTC. Residues: CASSRTRNEQFF. Combining the CDR3 with reference TRBV11-2 and TRBJ2-1 gives the whole variable domain EAGVAQSPRYKIIEKRQSVAFWCNPISGHATLYWYQQILGQGPKLLIQFQNNGVVDDSQLPKDRFSAERLKGVDSTLKIQPAKLEDSAVYLCASSRTRNEQFFGPGTRLTVL.